This T cell receptor beta chain was captured by sequencing in a study of T cell responses to AZD1222 COVID-19 vaccine. The study, taken as a whole, reports: Increased Spike-specific TCR breadth and depth were observed after two AZD1222 doses.

Deletions cut 3 bases from V and 0 bases from J, with 9 bases between. Germline V CDR1 and CDR2: MNHEY, SMNVEV (reference sequence). The CDR3 extends over 15 amino acids. Repertoires were generated with immunoSEQ multiplex PCR, while TCRdb's copy carries only in-frame clones and drops some. The sample shows about 84,000 clones, around 89% of them seen only once. Concerning this clone: Its antigen is still unknown.

The chain carries TRBV27 and TRBJ1-5; D gene ambiguous. The TCR was taken from an adult in good health. This specimen was peripheral blood, taken on day 0 of AZD1222 vaccination. The CDR3 DNA reads TGTGCCAGCAGTTTCAAACCAACTAGCAATCAGCCCCAGCATTTT. Encoded protein: CASSFKPTSNQPQHF.